This T cell receptor beta chain was identified in a study of OX40 agonist ivuxolimab in advanced cancers. The overall study: Three patients responded partially, comprising one with hepatocellular carcinoma and two with cutaneous melanoma.

The CDR3 consists of 14 residues. The ends lost 6 bases at V and 7 bases at J; junction bases unmatched: 10. Germline V CDR1 and CDR2: MGHDK, SYGVNS. Method: immunoSEQ multiplex PCR; TCRdb's copy keeps in-frame clones and lacks some. The table shows around 150,000 clones, with about nine tenths occurring only once. This TCR derives from an adult with an advanced solid tumor such as melanoma, head and neck, liver or kidney cancer. Sequences were derived from CD4+ or CD8+ T cells sorted from blood, sampled in a trial of the OX40 agonist ivuxolimab. The chain employs TRBV25-1 and TRBJ2-7, with 9 bases identical to TRBD1. The CDR3 DNA sequence: TGTGCCAGCAGGGGACAGGGTGGAACTAGGGAGCAGTACTTC. It encodes CASRGQGGTREQYF.